The 4 T cell receptor beta chains below come from one sample, sequenced in a study of blood T cells in healthy people across ages. PCR was performed a second time for 7 to 11 cycles using a sample-barcoded 5' primer and a J-beta primer mix. TCRdb re-derived calls from the 5' RACE reads in MiXCR, one entry per CDR3 protein. The sample shows more than 900,000 distinct CDR3 sequences, about 25% of them seen only once. These data also formed part of another study, on T cells of mothers and their children.

The source material was blood. These receptors were obtained from a girl between 2 and 10 years old in good health.

In this sample, this clonotype turned up a few times. The chain uses TRBV6-2 or TRBV6-3 and TRBJ2-4, with D perhaps being TRBD1 or TRBD2 (6 bases each). Germline V gene lookup returns CDR1 MNHEY and CDR2 SVGEGT. Trimming took off 2 bases at V and 9 bases at J, with 11 bases between the two ends. There are 13 residues in the CDR3. The CDR3 here is CASSYAGEVIQYF. The CDR3 DNA sequence: TGTGCCAGCAGTTACGCAGGGGAGGTCATTCAGTACTTC.

The chain joins TRBV28 to TRBJ2-7; D perhaps matches TRBD1 (6 bases). Germline V gene lookup returns CDR1 MDHEN and CDR2 SYDVKM. The CDR3 totals 14 residues. Trimming removed 5 bases from V and 3 bases from J, with 14 bases in between. The CDR3 DNA follows: TGTGCCAGCAGTCCCTGGGACACCAACTACGAGCAGTACTTC. Translating gives CASSPWDTNYEQYF.

V usage is TRBV7-3 and J usage is TRBJ2-4; D is unresolved. This CDR3 region has 16 residues. Per germline, CDR1 SGHTA and CDR2 FQGTGA. Trimming removed 6 bases at V and 0 bases at J, with 15 bases between. The CDR3 bases are TGTGCCAGCAGAACGAGTGAGCGAATAGCCAAAAACATTCAGTACTTC. As protein: CASRTSERIAKNIQYF.

The chain joins TRBV25-1 to TRBJ2-5; D not resolved. This CDR3 has 12 amino acids. The V gene's germline CDR1 is MGHDK and CDR2 SYGVNS. The V gene lost 6 bases and the J gene lost 5 bases, with 10 bases spanning the gap. The CDR3 is CASRDLRETQYF. CDR3 nucleotides: TGTGCCAGCAGAGATCTGAGGGAGACCCAGTACTTC.